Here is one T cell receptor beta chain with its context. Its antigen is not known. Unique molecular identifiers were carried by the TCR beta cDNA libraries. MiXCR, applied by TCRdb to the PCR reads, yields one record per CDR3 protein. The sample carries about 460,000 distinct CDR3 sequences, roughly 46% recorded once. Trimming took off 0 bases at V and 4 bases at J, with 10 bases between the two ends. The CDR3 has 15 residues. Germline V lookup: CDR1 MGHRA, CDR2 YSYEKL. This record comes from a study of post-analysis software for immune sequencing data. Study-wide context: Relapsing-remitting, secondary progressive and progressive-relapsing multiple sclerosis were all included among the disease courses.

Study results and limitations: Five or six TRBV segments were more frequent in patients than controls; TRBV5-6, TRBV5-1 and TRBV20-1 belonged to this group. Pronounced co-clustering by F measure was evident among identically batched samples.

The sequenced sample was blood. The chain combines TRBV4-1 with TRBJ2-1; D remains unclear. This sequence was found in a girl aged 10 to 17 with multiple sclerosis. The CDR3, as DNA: TGCGCCAGCAGCCAAGATTGGCTAGTTTACAATGAGCAGTTCTTC. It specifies CASSQDWLVYNEQFF.